The next 17 T cell receptor beta chains were all read from a single sample in a study of blood T cells in healthy people across ages. The use of a sample-barcoded 5' primer and a J-beta primer mix characterized a second PCR of roughly 6 to 11 cycles. TCRdb called the 5' RACE reads again in MiXCR, with one record for every CDR3 protein. Of 1.5 million to 1.9 million distinct CDR3 sequences listed, approximately 43% are singletons. The sample consisted of blood. The source is a woman aged 18-29 years in good health.

The gene calls are TRBV4-1 and TRBJ2-1; the match to TRBD1 covers 7 bases. Germline trimming cut 1 base from V and 8 bases from J; bases unmatched to any gene: 8. Per the germline V gene, CDR1 is MGHRA and CDR2 is YSYEKL. The CDR3 has 15 amino acids. The CDR3 region is CASSQGEGGLYEQFF. The CDR3 nucleotides are TGCGCCAGCAGCCAAGGCGAAGGGGGCTTGTATGAGCAGTTCTTC.

In regard to this clonotype: Just one base apart from a much larger clone, this may be a read error. This rearrangement joins TRBV29-1 to TRBJ2-1, with TRBD2 identical over 8 bases. Judging by the DNA end, TRBJ2-7 fits better; the J call may be wrong. The germline gives CDR1 SQVTM, CDR2 ANQGSEA. CDR3 length: 15 residues. The CDR3 coding sequence is TGCAGCGTGACCAGCTCGGGAGGGGCCTACAATGAGCAGTACTTC. It codes for CSVTSSGGAYNEQYF.

This clonotype showed up just a few times. The V call is TRBV9, the J call TRBJ1-1; 8 nucleotides match TRBD1. CDR3 length: 14 amino acids. The V and J ends lost 3 bases and 11 bases, in that order; junction bases with no gene match: 12. The V gene's germline CDR1 is SGDLS and CDR2 YYNGEE. CDR3 in amino acids: CASSDGTGGVYAFF. CDR3 bases: TGTGCCAGCAGCGACGGGACAGGTGGGGTTTACGCTTTCTTT.

CDR3 residues: CASSPMTGVNYGYTF. DNA of the CDR3: TGTGCCAGCAGTCCCATGACAGGAGTGAACTATGGCTACACCTTC. The chain joins TRBV28 to TRBJ1-2; tentative D call: TRBD1 (6 bases). This CDR3 comprises 15 residues. Trimming cost V 5 bases and J 2 bases, with 15 bases left between them. Germline V gene sequence: CDR1 MDHEN, CDR2 SYDVKM.

The V call is TRBV30, the J call TRBJ1-6; D is possibly TRBD1 (6 bases). In germline, CDR1 is GTSNPN, CDR2 SVGIG (reference sequence). V lost 1 base and J 12 bases, leaving 16 bases between the germline ends. CDR3 length equals 14 residues. This chain's CDR3 is CAWSGDIQAGPLHF. The CDR3 nucleotides are TGTGCCTGGAGTGGGGACATACAAGCAGGACCCCTCCACTTT.

The chain links TRBV5-1 to TRBJ2-7; D is unclear. CDR3 length: 15 amino acids. Per the germline V gene, CDR1 is SGHRS and CDR2 is YFSETQ. Trimming removed 0 bases at V and 2 bases at J, with 12 bases between. CDR3 DNA sequence: TGCGCCAGCAGCTTGGTTCCACAAGTACCCTACGAGCAGTACTTC. It codes for CASSLVPQVPYEQYF.

There are a few counts of this clonotype. V usage is TRBV12-3 or TRBV12-4 and J usage is TRBJ2-1; TRBD2 might be the D (5 bases). V gave up 7 bases and J gave up 5 bases, with 18 bases separating them. The length of the CDR3 is 15 residues. The CDR3 here is CASTPGPSFHNEQFF. CDR3 DNA: TGTGCCAGCACCCCAGGTCCTAGCTTCCACAATGAGCAGTTCTTC.

About this clonotype: A junction boundary mismatches the germline segment, possibly from a read error. This chain uses TRBV6-5 with TRBJ2-3; the D gene is possibly TRBD2 (5 bases). The CDR3 contains 14 residues. Germline assignment: CDR1 MNHEY and CDR2 SVGAGI. Here the CDR3 reads CASSNGDYTDAQYF. CDR3 nucleotides: TGTGCCAGCAGTAACGGTGACTACACAGATGCGCAGTATTTT.

The chain has TRBV18 and TRBJ1-1; D is uncertain. CDR3 length equals 14 residues. Germline V gene lookup returns CDR1 KGHSH and CDR2 LQKENI. Trimming shortened V by 5 bases and J by 3 bases, and 13 bases separated the two germline ends. The CDR3 loop reads CASSTQKDYTEAFF. CDR3 in DNA: TGTGCCAGCTCAACTCAGAAGGATTACACTGAAGCTTTCTTT.

For the CDR3, the DNA is TGTGCCAGCAGCCAGGGACTCGGACAGGGCAAGAACACTGAAGCTTTCTTT. Protein product: CASSQGLGQGKNTEAFF. The rearrangement joins TRBV3-1 to TRBJ1-1; TRBD1 agrees at 8 bases. The CDR3 extends over 17 amino acids. V lost 3 bases and J lost 1; bases outside the gene matches: 10. CDR1 is LGHDT and CDR2 is YNNKEL in the germline V gene (reference sequence).

This chain connects TRBV3-1 to TRBJ2-7; D is perhaps TRBD1 or TRBD2 (5 bases each). Trimming cost V 6 bases and J 5 bases, with 17 bases left between them. The CDR3 extends over 14 amino acids. In germline, CDR1 is LGHDT, CDR2 YNNKEL (reference sequence). The CDR3 DNA sequence: TGTGCCAGCAGACCTAGGGACGGATCCCACGAGCAGTACTTC. Translated: CASRPRDGSHEQYF.

The chain employs TRBV3-1 and TRBJ2-1; D is unresolved. V shed 2 bases and J shed 6 bases, with 8 bases lying between them. CDR1 is LGHDT, CDR2 YNNKEL, per germline (reference sequence). CDR3 size: 13 residues. CDR3 sequence: CASSQLVVNEQFF. CDR3 coding DNA: TGTGCCAGCAGCCAACTGGTCGTCAATGAGCAGTTCTTC.

This clonotype was detected a few times. The chain joins TRBV14 to TRBJ2-5; the match to TRBD2 covers 10 bases. The CDR3 spans 15 residues. CDR1 and CDR2 from the germline V gene are SGHDN and FVKESK. The V gene end was trimmed by 0 bases and the J gene end by 11 bases; junction bases not matched to a gene: 9. CDR3 amino acids: CASSQDQASGRGQYF. CDR3 DNA: TGTGCCAGCAGCCAAGATCAGGCTAGCGGGAGAGGTCAGTACTTC.

As to this clonotype: A much larger clone lies one base from this, so it may be a read error. This chain uses TRBV20-1 with TRBJ2-3; D not resolved. This CDR3 comprises 14 residues. In germline, CDR1 is DFQATT, CDR2 SNEGSKA (reference sequence). Here the CDR3 reads CSVSGVRSTDAQYF. Here the CDR3 DNA reads TGCAGTGTTAGTGGAGTACGGAGCACAGATGCGCAGTATTTT.

This clonotype was counted a few times. The chain employs TRBV7-9 and TRBJ2-3; 7 bases align to TRBD2. V trimming: 5 bases; J trimming: 5 bases; junction bases outside the gene matches: 13. The CDR3 is 16 residues long. The germline V gene encodes CDR1 SEHNR and CDR2 FQNEAQ (reference sequence). CDR3 DNA: TGTGCCAGCAGCCCTAAGTTGGGCCTAGCGGTAGATACGCAGTATTTT. This translates into CASSPKLGLAVDTQYF.

In nucleotides, the CDR3 is TGCAGCGTTGAAGATCGGCATAGGGGGGAGCAGTACTTC. It yields the protein CSVEDRHRGEQYF. The rearrangement uses TRBV29-1 and TRBJ2-7; maybe TRBD1 (6 bases). Germline CDR1 is SQVTM and CDR2 is ANQGSEA. Trimming took off 0 bases at V and 7 bases at J, with 13 bases between the two ends. This CDR3 comprises 13 residues.

The sample holds a few counts of this clonotype. The chain couples TRBV28 to TRBJ1-5; D gene unclear. Trimming stripped 6 bases from V and 0 bases from J, with 15 bases between. The CDR3 totals 16 residues. CDR1 is MDHEN, CDR2 SYDVKM, per germline. The CDR3 nucleotides are TGTGCCAGCAGCCCATGGAGAACTTATAGCAATCAGCCCCAGCATTTT. Protein: CASSPWRTYSNQPQHF.